The 31 T cell receptor beta chains below come from one sample, sequenced in a study of control samples from healthy donors and cancer patients. The method was immunoSEQ multiplex PCR; TCRdb's version includes in-frame clones alone and lacks a portion of them. The sample holds about 150,000 clones; more than 85% are singletons and the top ten take approximately 3.2%. Sequenced input: blood. The receptor source for this set is a man aged 25 to 40 in good health.

The chain couples TRBV9 to TRBJ2-7; TRBD2 agrees at 9 bases. This CDR3 has 15 amino acids. Germline values: CDR1 SGDLS, CDR2 YYNGEE. Trimming removed 0 bases from V and 5 bases from J; junction bases left unmatched: 6. CDR3 in DNA: TGTGCCAGCAGCGTAGAGGCGGGGGGGTACAACGAGCAGTACTTC. It yields the protein CASSVEAGGYNEQYF.

The rearrangement joins TRBV27 to TRBJ2-6; 8 bases fit TRBD1. Losses at the gene ends were 6 bases for V and 4 bases for J; bases not matched to a gene: 5. Germline V gives CDR1 MNHEY, CDR2 SMNVEV (reference sequence). This CDR3 region has 15 residues. The CDR3 region has the DNA TGTGCCAGCAGGCCAGGGGGCTCCGGGGCCAACGTCCTGACTTTC. Protein sequence: CASRPGGSGANVLTF.

The chain is built from TRBV5-1 and TRBJ2-3; D ambiguous. The CDR3 totals 13 residues. CDR1 and CDR2 (germline): SGHRS, YFSETQ. V gave up 0 bases and J gave up 4 bases, with 6 bases separating them. The CDR3 here is CASSLASSDTQYF. CDR3 coding DNA: TGCGCCAGCAGCTTGGCCTCGTCAGATACGCAGTATTTT.

The V gene is TRBV5-6, the J gene TRBJ1-4; 8 bases map to TRBD1. The CDR3 is 16 amino acids. Germline CDR1 and CDR2: SGHDT and YYEEEE. J lost 7 bases, V lost 0 bases, and 8 bases had no gene match. The CDR3 DNA is TGTGCCAGCAGCTTGGCGGGACAGGTTTTGAGTGAAAAACTGTTTTTT. Protein: CASSLAGQVLSEKLFF.

CDR3 nucleotides: TGTGCCAGCAGCCAAGGAGGAGCGGGGGCTAAATGGGAGCAGTACTTC. The encoded protein is CASSQGGAGAKWEQYF. The chain employs TRBV3-1 (or the pseudogene TRBV3-2) and TRBJ2-7, with 8 nucleotides matching TRBD2. From germline, CDR1 is LGHDT and CDR2 YNNKEL (reference sequence). V shed 1 base, J shed 7 bases, and the junction held 12 bases outside the gene matches. The CDR3 is made up of 16 amino acids.

Remarks on this clone: The same CDR3 is also encoded by other DNA sequences in this sample. V usage is TRBV7-8 and J usage is TRBJ2-3, with TRBD2 identical over 9 bases. Germline CDR1 is SGHVS and CDR2 is FQNEAQ. The CDR3 spans 16 residues. V lost 1 base to trimming and J lost 4 bases; unmatched junction nucleotides: 6. DNA for the CDR3: TGTGCCAGCAGCTTAGGTCGCGGGGGGGCCGCAGATACGCAGTATTTT. It encodes CASSLGRGGAADTQYF.

The V call is TRBV18, the J call TRBJ2-7; a weak D match, TRBD1 (6 bases). The V end was cut by 2 bases, the J end by 7 bases, with 18 bases between. The CDR3 runs to 15 residues. Germline lookup yields CDR1 KGHSH and CDR2 LQKENI. The DNA of the CDR3 is TGTGCCAGCTCACCAATAGACACAGGGTCGGGGGAGCAGTACTTC. Amino acids: CASSPIDTGSGEQYF.

V and J are TRBV13 and TRBJ1-1; D remains unclear. The CDR3 length is 12 residues. V dropped 2 bases and J dropped 7 bases, with 8 bases sitting between them. Germline-derived CDR1 and CDR2 are PRHDT and FYEKMQ (reference sequence). CDR3 bases: TGTGCCAGCAGCTTATTCAGTAGTGAAGCTTTCTTT. Its translation is CASSLFSSEAFF.

The chain joins TRBV24-1 to TRBJ1-5; possibly TRBD1 for D (5 bases). Trimming shortened V by 5 bases and J by 2 bases, and 6 bases separated the two germline ends. This CDR3 spans 13 amino acids. CDR1 is KGHDR, CDR2 SFDVKD, per germline. The DNA of the CDR3 is TGTGCCACCAGTGCGGGGGGCAATCAGCCCCAGCATTTT. It translates to CATSAGGNQPQHF.

The chain combines TRBV5-1 with TRBJ1-1; 9 bases agree with TRBD1. The trim removed 4 bases at V and 10 bases at J, leaving 8 bases unmatched. The CDR3 is 13 residues long. Germline values: CDR1 SGHRS, CDR2 YFSETQ. The CDR3 region has the DNA TGCGCCAGCAGCACCGGACAGGGGCGGGTAGCTTTCTTT. Translated: CASSTGQGRVAFF.

This rearrangement joins TRBV15 to TRBJ1-2; possible D gene TRBD1, 6 bases. Trimming left V 0 bases short and J 7 bases short, with 9 bases between. The CDR3 totals 13 residues. Germline CDR1 and CDR2: LNHNV and YYDKDF (reference sequence). CDR3 protein: CATSREGGPGYTF. As DNA, the CDR3 is TGTGCCACCAGCAGAGAGGGGGGCCCTGGCTACACCTTC.

V is TRBV14 and J is TRBJ2-6, with D unresolved. The germline V gene encodes CDR1 SGHDN and CDR2 FVKESK. This CDR3 has 14 amino acids. Trimming took 1 base from V and 2 from J, leaving 3 bases between them. CDR3 in DNA: TGTGCCAGCAGCCAAGGGCCTGGGGCCAACGTCCTGACTTTC. Amino acid sequence: CASSQGPGANVLTF. Complete variable domain (other parts from reference TRBV14 and TRBJ2-6): EAGVTQFPSHSVIEKGQTVTLRCDPISGHDNLYWYRRVMGKEIKFLLHFVKESKQDESGMPNNRFLAERTGGTYSTLKVQPAELEDSGVYFCASSQGPGANVLTFGAGSRLTVL.

On this clone itself: Other DNA sequences of this sample code for an identical CDR3. This chain joins TRBV11-2 and TRBJ1-6; D is unclear. This CDR3 contains 14 residues. V was shortened by 0 bases and J by 6 bases, with 6 bases between the two germline ends. Looked up from germline, CDR1 is SGHAT and CDR2 is FQNNGV. This CDR3 reads CASSLDSPNSPLHF. Here the CDR3 DNA reads TGTGCCAGCAGCTTAGACAGTCCTAATTCACCCCTCCACTTT.

This chain uses TRBV7-3 with TRBJ1-6; D unresolved. CDR1 and CDR2 (germline): SGHTA, FQGTGA. The CDR3 covers 16 residues. Trimming removed 0 bases at V and 7 bases at J, with 13 bases between. CDR3 residues: CASSLTGSPGNSPLHF. In DNA form, the CDR3 reads TGTGCCAGCAGCTTAACCGGGTCCCCCGGGAATTCACCCCTCCACTTT.

The V call is TRBV11-2, the J call TRBJ2-7; TRBD2 matches at 14 bases. The germline V gene has CDR1 SGHAT and CDR2 FQNNGV. The V segment lost 5 bases and the J segment 5 bases; nucleotides outside the gene matches: 11. The CDR3 length is 17 residues. CDR3 protein: CASSPQSGLAGGHEQYF. As DNA, the CDR3 is TGTGCCAGCAGCCCCCAATCCGGACTAGCGGGGGGCCACGAGCAGTACTTC.

J is TRBJ2-3 and V is TRBV9; a possible D gene is TRBD1 (6 bases). This CDR3 is 17 amino acids long. Trimming left V 3 bases short and J 6 bases short, with 23 bases between. Per the germline V gene, CDR1 is SGDLS and CDR2 is YYNGEE. The CDR3 region is CASSGGTGSLEGDTQYF. DNA of the CDR3: TGTGCCAGCAGCGGGGGCACAGGGAGCCTAGAAGGCGATACGCAGTATTTT.

The chain has TRBV11-2 and TRBJ1-3; D unclear. This CDR3 comprises 19 residues. V was pared by 1 base and J by 0 bases, with 19 bases between. The germline V gene encodes CDR1 SGHAT and CDR2 FQNNGV. For the CDR3, the DNA is TGTGCCAGCAGCTTAGTGGCTGTAGGCCTTCTGAGCTCTGGAAACACCATATATTTT. This gives the protein CASSLVAVGLLSSGNTIYF.

The chain employs TRBV14 and TRBJ1-1; D is perhaps TRBD1 (5 bases). The germline V gene encodes CDR1 SGHDN and CDR2 FVKESK. This CDR3 region has 14 residues. Between the trimmed V and J ends, which lost 4 bases and 0 bases, there was a span of 9 bases. The CDR3 reads CASSPRVVNTEAFF. For the CDR3, the DNA is TGTGCCAGCAGCCCCAGGGTCGTGAACACTGAAGCTTTCTTT. Variable domain in full (rest from reference TRBV14 and TRBJ1-1): EAGVTQFPSHSVIEKGQTVTLRCDPISGHDNLYWYRRVMGKEIKFLLHFVKESKQDESGMPNNRFLAERTGGTYSTLKVQPAELEDSGVYFCASSPRVVNTEAFFGQGTRLTVV.

The chain couples TRBV9 to TRBJ1-2; no clear D. With 4 bases removed from V and 8 bases from J, the gap between germline ends came to 12 bases. The CDR3 sequence is 12 residues long. The germline CDR1 and CDR2 sequences are SGDLS and YYNGEE. CDR3 in DNA: TGTGCCAGCAGCACTCCGAGTGGGGGCTACACCTTC. Encoded protein: CASSTPSGGYTF.

The rearrangement joins TRBV28 to TRBJ2-4; D is uncertain. Germline CDR1 MDHEN, CDR2 SYDVKM. V was clipped by 3 bases and J by 2 bases, with 8 bases between them. The CDR3 loop spans 14 amino acids. CDR3 sequence (DNA): TGTGCCAGCAGTTTTCTGCGAACCAAAAACATTCAGTACTTC. The encoded protein is CASSFLRTKNIQYF. The full variable domain, with the rest looked up from reference TRBV28 and TRBJ2-4, is DVKVTQSSRYLVKRTGEKVFLECVQDMDHENMFWYRQDPGLGLRLIYFSYDVKMKEKGDIPEGYSVSREKKERFSLILESASTNQTSMYLCASSFLRTKNIQYFGAGTRLSVL.

The rearrangement links TRBV30 to TRBJ2-1, with D possibly called TRBD1 or TRBD2 (7 bases each). CDR1 and CDR2 (germline): GTSNPN, SVGIG (reference sequence). The CDR3 contains 14 residues. V was pared by 5 bases and J by 2 bases, with 13 bases between. The CDR3 reads CAWVQGGTYNEQFF. CDR3 nucleotides: TGTGCCTGGGTGCAGGGGGGGACCTACAATGAGCAGTTCTTC. The full variable domain, rest sourced from reference TRBV30 and TRBJ2-1, is SQTIHQWPATLVQPVGSPLSLECTVEGTSNPNLYWYRQAAGRGLQLLFYSVGIGQISSEVPQNLSASRPQDRQFILSSKKLLLSDSGFYLCAWVQGGTYNEQFFGPGTRLTVL.

The chain is built from TRBV6-5 and TRBJ1-4; 7 bases align to TRBD1. V dropped 6 bases and J dropped 8; count of bases not matched to a gene: 6. CDR1 is MNHEY, CDR2 SVGAGI, per germline. The CDR3 contains 13 residues. This chain's CDR3 is CASRSGGREKLFF. The CDR3 region has the DNA TGTGCCAGCAGATCAGGGGGTCGGGAAAAACTGTTTTTT.

The genes are TRBV14 and TRBJ2-1; TRBD2 agrees at 9 bases. The CDR3 is 20 residues long. The V gene's germline CDR1 is SGHDN and CDR2 FVKESK. V was clipped by 1 base and J by 4 bases; unmatched bases: 17. This CDR3 is CASSQVGTSRSQKKYNEQFF. DNA of the CDR3: TGTGCCAGCAGCCAAGTCGGGACTAGCAGGTCCCAAAAGAAATACAATGAGCAGTTCTTC.

The rearrangement links TRBV10-2 to TRBJ1-2; D perhaps matches TRBD1 (5 bases). Trimming took 6 bases from V and 3 from J, leaving 11 bases between them. The V gene's germline CDR1 is WSHSY and CDR2 SAAADI. The CDR3 loop spans 13 amino acids. The CDR3, as DNA: TGCGCCAGCAGAGCGACAGACTACTATGGCTACACCTTC. It encodes CASRATDYYGYTF.

The V gene is TRBV11-2, the J gene TRBJ2-7; D might be TRBD1 (5 bases). The CDR3 is 13 residues long. Germline assignment: CDR1 SGHAT and CDR2 FQNNGV. Between the trimmed V and J ends, which lost 5 bases and 0 bases, there was a span of 8 bases. DNA for the CDR3: TGTGCCAGCAGCATGACAGTCTCCTACGAGCAGTACTTC. Translated: CASSMTVSYEQYF.

The chain employs TRBV6-6 and TRBJ2-7; the match to TRBD1 covers 10 bases. V was clipped by 7 bases and J by 3 bases; unmatched bases: 6. Per germline, CDR1 MNHNY and CDR2 SVGAGI (reference sequence). The CDR3 has 14 amino acids. CDR3 sequence: CASTPRDRGYEQYF. CDR3 coding DNA: TGTGCCAGCACTCCCCGGGACAGGGGCTACGAGCAGTACTTC.

V and J are TRBV19 and TRBJ1-5; 10 positions agree with TRBD1. Germline-derived CDR1 and CDR2 are LNHDA and SQIVND (reference sequence). The junction had 9 bases not matched to a gene; V was cut back by 4 bases and J by 0 bases. The CDR3 runs to 18 residues. This CDR3 is CASSTPGQGLNSNQPQHF. DNA of the CDR3: TGTGCCAGTAGTACGCCGGGACAGGGGTTGAATAGCAATCAGCCCCAGCATTTT.

This chain links TRBV21-1 with TRBJ2-7; the DNA was not used to check the table's D call, TRBD1. TRBV21-1 is assigned pseudogene status. The CDR3 is 14 residues long. The CDR3 DNA sequence: TGTGCCAGCAGCAGGCAAAGCACAGAATACGAGCAGTACTTC. Translated: CASSRQSTEYEQYF.

The chain recombines TRBV7-9 with TRBJ2-7, with D perhaps assigned TRBD1 or TRBD2 (7 bases each). Trimming cost V 5 bases and J 0 bases, with 17 bases left between them. Germline V gene lookup returns CDR1 SEHNR and CDR2 FQNEAQ (reference sequence). This CDR3 is 16 amino acids long. The CDR3 protein is CASSNGRTGLSYEQYF. The CDR3 DNA reads as TGTGCCAGCAGCAACGGGAGGACAGGACTCTCCTACGAGCAGTACTTC.

Details on this clone: The sample holds other DNA sequences that translate to the same CDR3. This chain joins TRBV18 and TRBJ2-1; 10 positions match TRBD2. Germline V gene data show CDR1 as KGHSH and CDR2 as LQKENI. Trimming took 2 bases from V and 2 from J; bases not matched to a gene: 0. This CDR3 has 15 residues. This CDR3 is CASSPSGGAYNEQFF. The CDR3 DNA reads TGTGCCAGCTCACCAAGCGGGGGGGCCTACAATGAGCAGTTCTTC.

This clone was seen only a few times. The chain joins TRBV19 to TRBJ1-6, with TRBD1 as a possible D gene (5 bases). V lost 5 bases to trimming and J lost 10 bases, with 15 bases between them. Germline assignment: CDR1 LNHDA and CDR2 SQIVND (reference sequence). The CDR3 loop spans 14 amino acids. The CDR3 nucleotides read TGTGCCAGTAGTCCCGGGACTGTGAACTCACCCCTCCACTTT. Amino acids: CASSPGTVNSPLHF. Drawing the rest from reference TRBV19 and TRBJ1-6, the complete variable domain is DGGITQSPKYLFRKEGQNVTLSCEQNLNHDAMYWYRQDPGQGLRLIYYSQIVNDFQKGDIAEGYSVSREKKESFPLTVTSAQKNPTAFYLCASSPGTVNSPLHFGNGTRLTVT.